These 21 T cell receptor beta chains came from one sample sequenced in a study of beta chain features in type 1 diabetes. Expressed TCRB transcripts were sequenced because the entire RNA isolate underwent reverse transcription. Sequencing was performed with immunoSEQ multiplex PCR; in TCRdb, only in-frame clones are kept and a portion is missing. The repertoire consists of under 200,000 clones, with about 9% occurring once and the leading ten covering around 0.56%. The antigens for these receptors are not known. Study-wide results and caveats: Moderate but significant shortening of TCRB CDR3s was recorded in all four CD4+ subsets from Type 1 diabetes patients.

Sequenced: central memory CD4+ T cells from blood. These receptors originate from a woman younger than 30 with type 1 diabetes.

The CDR3 reads CASGRSIGRTYEQYF. The CDR3 region has the DNA TGTGCTAGTGGGCGTTCGATCGGGAGAACCTACGAGCAGTACTTC. V and J are TRBV12-5 and TRBJ2-7; a possible D gene is TRBD2 (6 bases). CDR3 length: 15 residues. Trimming removed 6 bases at V and 2 bases at J, with 17 bases between. Germline-derived CDR1 and CDR2 are LGHNT and FRNRAP.

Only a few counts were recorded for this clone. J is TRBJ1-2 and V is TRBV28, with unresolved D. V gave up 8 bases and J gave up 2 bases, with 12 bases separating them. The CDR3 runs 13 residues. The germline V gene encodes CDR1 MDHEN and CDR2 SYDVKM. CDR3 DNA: TGTGCCAGCGCCCCAGGAGGGAACTATGGCTACACCTTC. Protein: CASAPGGNYGYTF.

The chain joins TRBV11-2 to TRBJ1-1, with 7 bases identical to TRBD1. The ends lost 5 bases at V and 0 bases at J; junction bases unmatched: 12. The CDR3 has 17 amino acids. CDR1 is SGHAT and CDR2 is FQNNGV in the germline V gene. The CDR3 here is CASSMGQTLRLNTEAFF. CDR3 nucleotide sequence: TGTGCCAGCAGCATGGGACAGACACTAAGATTGAACACTGAAGCTTTCTTT.

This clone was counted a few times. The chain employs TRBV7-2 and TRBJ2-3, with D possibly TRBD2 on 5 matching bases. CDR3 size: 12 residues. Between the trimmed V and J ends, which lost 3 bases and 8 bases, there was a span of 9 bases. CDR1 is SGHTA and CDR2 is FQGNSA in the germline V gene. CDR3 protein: CASSFPAGTQYF. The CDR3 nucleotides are TGTGCCAGCAGCTTTCCGGCGGGTACGCAGTATTTT.

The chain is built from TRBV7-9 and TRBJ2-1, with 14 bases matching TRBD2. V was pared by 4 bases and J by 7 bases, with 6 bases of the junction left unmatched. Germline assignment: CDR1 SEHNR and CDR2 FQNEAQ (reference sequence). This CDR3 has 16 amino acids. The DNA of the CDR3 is TGTGCCAGCAGCTCCCCGGGACTAGCGGGAGTTAATGAGCAGTTCTTC. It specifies CASSSPGLAGVNEQFF. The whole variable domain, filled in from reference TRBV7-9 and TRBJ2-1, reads DTGVSQNPRHKITKRGQNVTFRCDPISEHNRLYWYRQTLGQGPEFLTYFQNEAQLEKSRLLSDRFSAERPKGSFSTLEIQRTEQGDSAMYLCASSSPGLAGVNEQFFGPGTRLTVL.

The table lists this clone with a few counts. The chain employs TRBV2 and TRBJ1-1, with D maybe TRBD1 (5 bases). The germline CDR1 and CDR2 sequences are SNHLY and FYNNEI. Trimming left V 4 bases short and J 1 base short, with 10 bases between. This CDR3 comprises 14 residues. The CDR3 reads CASSGGQGNTEAFF. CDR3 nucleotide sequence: TGTGCCAGCAGTGGAGGTCAGGGGAACACTGAAGCTTTCTTT.

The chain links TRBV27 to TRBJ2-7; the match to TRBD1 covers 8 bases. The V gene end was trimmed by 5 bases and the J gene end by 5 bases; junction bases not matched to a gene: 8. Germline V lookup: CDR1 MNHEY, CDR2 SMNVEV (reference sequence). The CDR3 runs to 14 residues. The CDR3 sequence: CASSPRHRGDEQYF. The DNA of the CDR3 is TGTGCCAGCAGTCCCAGGCACAGGGGGGACGAGCAGTACTTC.

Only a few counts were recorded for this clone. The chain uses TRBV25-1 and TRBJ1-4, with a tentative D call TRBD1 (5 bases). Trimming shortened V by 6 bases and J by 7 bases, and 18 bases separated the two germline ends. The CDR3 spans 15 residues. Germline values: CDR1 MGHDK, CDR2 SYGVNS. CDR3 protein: CASSRPGTSSEKLFF. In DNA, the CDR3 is TGTGCCAGCAGCCGACCCGGGACTTCAAGTGAAAAACTGTTTTTT.

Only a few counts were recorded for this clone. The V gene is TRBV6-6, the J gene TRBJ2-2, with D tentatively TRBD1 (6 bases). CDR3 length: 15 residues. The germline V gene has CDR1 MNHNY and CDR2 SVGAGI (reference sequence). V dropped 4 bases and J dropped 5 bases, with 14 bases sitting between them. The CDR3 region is CASSSSGEKTGELFF. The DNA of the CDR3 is TGTGCCAGCAGTTCGTCAGGGGAGAAGACCGGGGAGCTGTTTTTT.

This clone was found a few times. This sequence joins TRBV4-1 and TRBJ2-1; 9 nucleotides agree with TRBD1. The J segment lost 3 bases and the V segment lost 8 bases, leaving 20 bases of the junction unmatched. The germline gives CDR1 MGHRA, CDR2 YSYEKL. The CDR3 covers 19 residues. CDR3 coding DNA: TGCGCCAGCCCCCGTCGAGGGACAGGGAGGTGGCCCCACTACAATGAGCAGTTCTTC. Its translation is CASPRRGTGRWPHYNEQFF.

CDR3 residues: CASSLLYGGGNTEAFF. The DNA for the CDR3 is TGTGCCAGCAGCCTTTTATACGGTGGCGGGAACACTGAAGCTTTCTTT. This rearrangement joins TRBV11-2 to TRBJ1-1; D is ambiguous. In germline, CDR1 is SGHAT, CDR2 FQNNGV. The V end was cut by 5 bases, the J end by 1 base, with 17 bases between. The CDR3 loop spans 16 amino acids.

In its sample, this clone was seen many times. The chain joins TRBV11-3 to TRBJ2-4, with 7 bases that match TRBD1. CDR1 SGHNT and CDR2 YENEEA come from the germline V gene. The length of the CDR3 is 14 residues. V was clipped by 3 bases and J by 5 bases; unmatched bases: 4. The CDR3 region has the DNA TGTGCCAGCAGCTTTGAGACAGGGCAAAACATTCAGTACTTC. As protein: CASSFETGQNIQYF.

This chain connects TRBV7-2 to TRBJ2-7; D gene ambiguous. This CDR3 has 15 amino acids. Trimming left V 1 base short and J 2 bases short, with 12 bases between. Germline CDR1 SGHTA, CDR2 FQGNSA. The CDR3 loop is CASSLGTAETYEQYF. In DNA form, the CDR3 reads TGTGCCAGCAGCTTAGGTACTGCGGAAACCTACGAGCAGTACTTC. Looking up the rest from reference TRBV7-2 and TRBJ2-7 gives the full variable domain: GAGVSQSPSNKVTEKGKDVELRCDPISGHTALYWYRQSLGQGLEFLIYFQGNSAPDKSGLPSDRFSAERTGGSVSTLTIQRTQQEDSAVYLCASSLGTAETYEQYFGPGTRLTVT.

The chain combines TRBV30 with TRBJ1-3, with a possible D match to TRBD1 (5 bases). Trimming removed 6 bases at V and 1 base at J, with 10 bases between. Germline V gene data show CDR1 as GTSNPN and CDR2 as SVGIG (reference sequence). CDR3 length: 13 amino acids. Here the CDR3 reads CACPQGSGNTIYF. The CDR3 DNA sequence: TGTGCCTGCCCCCAGGGATCTGGAAACACCATATATTTT.

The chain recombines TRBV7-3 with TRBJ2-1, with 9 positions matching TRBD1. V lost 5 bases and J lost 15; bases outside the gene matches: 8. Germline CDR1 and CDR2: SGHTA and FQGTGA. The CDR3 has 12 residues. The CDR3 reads CASSNSGTGLFF. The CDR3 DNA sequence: TGTGCCAGCAGCAATTCCGGGACAGGGTTGTTCTTC.

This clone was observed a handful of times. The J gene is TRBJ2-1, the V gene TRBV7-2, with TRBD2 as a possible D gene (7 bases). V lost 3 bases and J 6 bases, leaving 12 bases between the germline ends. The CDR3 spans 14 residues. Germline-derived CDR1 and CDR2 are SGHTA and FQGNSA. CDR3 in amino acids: CASSFGGASNEQFF. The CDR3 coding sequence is TGTGCCAGCAGCTTTGGGGGGGCATCCAATGAGCAGTTCTTC.

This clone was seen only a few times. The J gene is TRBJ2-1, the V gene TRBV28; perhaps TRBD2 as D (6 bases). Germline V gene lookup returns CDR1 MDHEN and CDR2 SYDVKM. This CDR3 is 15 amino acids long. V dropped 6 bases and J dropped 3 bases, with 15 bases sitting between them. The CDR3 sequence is CASSPTSSYYNEQFF. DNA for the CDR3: TGTGCCAGCAGCCCGACTAGTTCCTACTACAATGAGCAGTTCTTC. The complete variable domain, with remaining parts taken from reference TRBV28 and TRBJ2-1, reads DVKVTQSSRYLVKRTGEKVFLECVQDMDHENMFWYRQDPGLGLRLIYFSYDVKMKEKGDIPEGYSVSREKKERFSLILESASTNQTSMYLCASSPTSSYYNEQFFGPGTRLTVL.

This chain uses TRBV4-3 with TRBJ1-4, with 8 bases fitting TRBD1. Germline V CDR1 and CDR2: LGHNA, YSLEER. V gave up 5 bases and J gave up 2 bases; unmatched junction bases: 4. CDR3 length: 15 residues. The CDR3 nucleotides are TGCGCCAGCAGCTTCAACAGGGGGACTAATGAAAAACTGTTTTTT. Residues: CASSFNRGTNEKLFF.

The CDR3 region is CASSLLGGGQETQYF. CDR3 in DNA: TGTGCCAGCAGCTTACTCGGCGGGGGGCAAGAGACCCAGTACTTC. The chain has TRBV7-2 and TRBJ2-5; TRBD2 matches 8 bases. This CDR3 comprises 15 residues. Germline CDR1 is SGHTA and CDR2 is FQGNSA. Trimming cost V 2 bases and J 2 bases; bases outside gene matches: 4.

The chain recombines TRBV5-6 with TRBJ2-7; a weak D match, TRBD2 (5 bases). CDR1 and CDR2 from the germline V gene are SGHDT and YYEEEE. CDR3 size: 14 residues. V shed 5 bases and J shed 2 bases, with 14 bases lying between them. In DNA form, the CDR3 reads TGTGCCAGCAGTCAGCAACAACTAGCCTACGAGCAGTACTTC. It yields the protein CASSQQQLAYEQYF.

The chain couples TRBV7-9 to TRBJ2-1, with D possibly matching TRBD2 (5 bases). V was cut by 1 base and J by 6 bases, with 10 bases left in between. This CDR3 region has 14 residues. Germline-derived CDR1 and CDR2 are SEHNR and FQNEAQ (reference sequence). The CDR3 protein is CASSLVVGSNEQFF. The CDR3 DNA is TGTGCCAGCAGCTTAGTGGTAGGGAGCAATGAGCAGTTCTTC.